This TCR beta chain was recorded in a study of CD8 T cells in Susac syndrome. An amount of RNA that ranged from 0.5 to 1 ug was reverse transcribed with random hexamers. Coverage of TCR beta CDR3 amplification by immunoSEQ multiplex PCR extended to 54 Vbeta and 13 Jbeta. MiXCR, run by TCRdb on the immunoSEQ multiplex PCR reads, gives a single entry per CDR3 protein. Of roughly 200,000 distinct CDR3 sequences detected, almost 96% appear once; the ten largest clones hold 0.093%. CDR1 GTSNPN and CDR2 SVGIG come from the germline V gene (reference sequence). Trimming removed 3 bases from V and 6 bases from J; junction bases left unmatched: 10. The CDR3 spans 14 residues. CD8+ and CD4+ T cells taken from blood had their TCR beta sequenced.

The chain is built from TRBV30 and TRBJ2-7; 8 bases map to TRBD1. The sequenced sample was CD4+ T cells from PBMCs. The TCR sequence derives from a human donor with multiple sclerosis. CDR3 loop: CAWRRRTGRSEQYF. The CDR3 region has the DNA TGTGCCTGGAGACGAAGGACAGGGAGATCCGAGCAGTACTTC. Filled out from reference TRBV30 and TRBJ2-7, the complete variable domain reads SQTIHQWPATLVQPVGSPLSLECTVEGTSNPNLYWYRQAAGRGLQLLFYSVGIGQISSEVPQNLSASRPQDRQFILSSKKLLLSDSGFYLCAWRRRTGRSEQYFGPGTRLTVT.